This T cell receptor beta chain stems from a study of cytomegalovirus exposure and HLA in healthy donors. V lost 0 bases to trimming and J lost 0 bases, with 9 bases between them. This CDR3 region has 15 residues. From germline, CDR1 is SGHNT and CDR2 YYREEE (reference sequence). Profiled with immunoSEQ multiplex PCR; TCRdb holds only in-frame clones, not every one. Of 250,000 to 350,000 clones detected, about nine tenths appear once; the ten largest clones hold about 0.8%. The TCR was taken from a young woman in good health and CMV-seronegative. V and J are TRBV5-4 and TRBJ1-1; D is perhaps TRBD1 (5 bases). Input material: PBMCs. CDR3 DNA sequence: TGTGCCAGCAGCTTGGGGACGGACATGAACACTGAAGCTTTCTTT. It codes for CASSLGTDMNTEAFF.